Listed here are 25 T cell receptor beta chains from one sample, sequenced in a study of OX40 agonist ivuxolimab in advanced cancers. Profiling relied on immunoSEQ multiplex PCR, and the TCRdb table lists in-frame clones only, not all of them. The repertoire has around 67,000 clones, roughly nine tenths of them found once; the top ten carry under 1.5%. Source: CD4+ or CD8+ T cells sorted from blood, taken in a trial of the OX40 agonist ivuxolimab. The receptors originated from an adult with an advanced solid tumor such as melanoma, head and neck, liver or kidney cancer.

This rearrangement joins TRBV9 to TRBJ2-5; 11 bases match TRBD2. Per germline, CDR1 SGDLS and CDR2 YYNGEE. With 0 bases clipped from V and 11 bases from J, the junction kept 9 bases outside the gene matches. This CDR3 comprises 15 residues. The CDR3 protein is CASSVEASGRREQYF. The CDR3 DNA reads TGTGCCAGCAGCGTAGAGGCTAGCGGGAGGCGGGAGCAGTACTTC.

In its sample, this clone was seen once. The V and J genes are TRBV7-6 and TRBJ2-2; 9 bases agree with TRBD2. This CDR3 region has 16 residues. Germline assignment: CDR1 SGHVS and CDR2 FNYEAQ. The J segment lost 4 bases and the V segment lost 6 bases, leaving 9 bases of the junction unmatched. CDR3 amino acids: CASRLGGRGTTGELFF. Written as DNA, the CDR3 is TGTGCCAGCAGGCTAGGCGGGAGGGGAACCACCGGGGAGCTGTTTTTT. Full variable domain (rest looked up from reference TRBV7-6 and TRBJ2-2): GAGVSQSPRYKVTKRGQDVALRCDPISGHVSLYWYRQALGQGPEFLTYFNYEAQQDKSGLPNDRFSAERPEGSISTLTIQRTEQRDSAMYRCASRLGGRGTTGELFFGEGSRLTVL.

V usage is TRBV28 and J usage is TRBJ1-2, with 9 nucleotides matching TRBD1. Germline V CDR1 and CDR2: MDHEN, SYDVKM. This CDR3 contains 13 residues. The V gene end was trimmed by 10 bases and the J gene end by 8 bases; junction bases not matched to a gene: 11. The CDR3 region has the DNA TGTGCCATTATGCGACGGGACAGGGAAGGCTACACCTTC. Its protein product is CAIMRRDREGYTF.

The genes are TRBV9 and TRBJ2-3; D might be TRBD1 or TRBD2, each matching 6 bases. The CDR3 totals 16 residues. The V and J ends lost 4 bases and 3 bases respectively, with 18 bases between them. CDR1 is SGDLS and CDR2 is YYNGEE in the germline V gene. CDR3 bases: TGTGCCAGCAGCTCAGGAGGTATAGGGGGGACAGATACGCAGTATTTT. Encoded protein: CASSSGGIGGTDTQYF.

CDR3 in DNA: TGCGCCAGCAGCCCTTCGAGGAGTCAGCCCCAGCATTTT. Translated: CASSPSRSQPQHF. This chain joins TRBV4-3 and TRBJ1-5, with no clear D. CDR3 size: 13 residues. Germline CDR1 reads LGHNA; CDR2 reads YSLEER. V lost 4 bases to trimming and J lost 6 bases, with 10 bases between them.

This clone appeared once. The J gene is TRBJ1-2, the V gene TRBV5-4; tentative D call: TRBD1 (5 bases). This CDR3 spans 14 amino acids. Trimming left V 0 bases short and J 6 bases short, with 12 bases between. Germline CDR1 reads SGHNT; CDR2 reads YYREEE (reference sequence). The CDR3 sequence: CASSLDRDSHGYTF. The DNA for the CDR3 is TGTGCCAGCAGCTTGGACAGAGACAGCCATGGCTACACCTTC.

The chain couples TRBV7-2 to TRBJ2-2; D remains unclear. The CDR3 is made up of 12 amino acids. Germline values: CDR1 SGHTA, CDR2 FQGNSA. V lost 5 bases, J lost 5 bases, and 6 bases lay in between. Here the CDR3 DNA reads TGTGCCAGCAGCCTTGGGACCGGGGAGCTGTTTTTT. Residues: CASSLGTGELFF.

The chain recombines TRBV2 with TRBJ1-2; no definite D call. Germline CDR1 and CDR2: SNHLY and FYNNEI. The CDR3 contains 11 residues. The V end lost 7 bases, the J end lost 8 bases, and 11 bases lay between the germline ends. The CDR3 bases are TGTGCCAGCATGGAGGGATCCGGCTACACCTTC. This codes for CASMEGSGYTF.

This chain joins TRBV6-6 and TRBJ2-1, with TRBD1 as a possible D gene (6 bases). Trimming shortened V by 7 bases and J by 8 bases, and 15 bases separated the two germline ends. There are 13 residues in the CDR3. From germline, CDR1 is MNHNY and CDR2 SVGAGI (reference sequence). CDR3 in amino acids: CASKQGLTDEQFF. The CDR3 nucleotides read TGTGCCAGCAAACAGGGTCTCACCGATGAGCAGTTCTTC.

This clone was seen once. The chain carries TRBV30 and TRBJ2-4; unclear D gene. CDR1 and CDR2 from the germline V gene are GTSNPN and SVGIG (reference sequence). This CDR3 is built from 12 residues. Trimming took off 0 bases at V and 9 bases at J, with 9 bases between the two ends. CDR3 bases: TGTGCCTGGAGTGTACAGTCGGGCATTCAGTACTTC. Protein sequence: CAWSVQSGIQYF.

This clone was recorded only once. This chain joins TRBV6-5 and TRBJ2-5; D remains unclear. Germline CDR1 and CDR2: MNHEY and SVGAGI. Trimming removed 4 bases from V and 7 bases from J, with 7 bases in between. This CDR3 contains 11 residues. CDR3 protein: CASSSGGTQYF. CDR3 DNA sequence: TGTGCCAGCAGTTCTGGTGGGACCCAGTACTTC.

V usage is TRBV2 and J usage is TRBJ1-2; D is undetermined. The CDR3 totals 14 residues. Germline V gene sequence: CDR1 SNHLY, CDR2 FYNNEI. V was cut by 5 bases and J by 4 bases, with 14 bases left in between. CDR3 loop: CASSNDVTPYGYTF. CDR3 nucleotide sequence: TGTGCCAGCAGTAATGACGTCACCCCCTATGGCTACACCTTC.

The chain has TRBV7-9 and TRBJ2-6; D possibly corresponds to TRBD2 (5 bases). The V gene's germline CDR1 is SEHNR and CDR2 FQNEAQ (reference sequence). The CDR3 runs 16 residues. V was cut by 3 bases and J by 0 bases, with 9 bases left in between. DNA of the CDR3: TGTGCCAGCAGCTTCCGGGGTAGCTCTGGGGCCAACGTCCTGACTTTC. Its protein product is CASSFRGSSGANVLTF. Drawing the rest from reference TRBV7-9 and TRBJ2-6, the complete variable domain is DTGVSQNPRHKITKRGQNVTFRCDPISEHNRLYWYRQTLGQGPEFLTYFQNEAQLEKSRLLSDRFSAERPKGSFSTLEIQRTEQGDSAMYLCASSFRGSSGANVLTFGAGSRLTVL.

The rearrangement uses TRBV30 and TRBJ2-7; a possible D gene is TRBD1 (6 bases). Per germline, CDR1 GTSNPN and CDR2 SVGIG (reference sequence). This CDR3 has 12 amino acids. V lost 1 base to trimming and J lost 6 bases, with 10 bases between them. The CDR3 loop reads CAWSGTEAEQYF. CDR3 coding DNA: TGTGCCTGGAGTGGGACAGAAGCCGAGCAGTACTTC.

V and J are TRBV5-1 and TRBJ2-2, with D maybe TRBD1 (6 bases). Germline CDR1 reads SGHRS; CDR2 reads YFSETQ. V was cut by 4 bases and J by 2 bases, with 12 bases left in between. The CDR3 runs 15 residues. CDR3 sequence: CASSLGTSNTGELFF. The CDR3 DNA reads as TGCGCCAGCAGCCTAGGGACATCCAACACCGGGGAGCTGTTTTTT. Full variable domain (missing parts from reference TRBV5-1 and TRBJ2-2): KAGVTQTPRYLIKTRGQQVTLSCSPISGHRSVSWYQQTPGQGLQFLFEYFSETQRNKGNFPGRFSGRQFSNSRSEMNVSTLELGDSALYLCASSLGTSNTGELFFGEGSRLTVL.

The CDR3, as DNA: TGTGCCAGTAGTACTTCTAGCACAGATACGCAGTATTTT. It codes for CASSTSSTDTQYF. This sequence joins TRBV19 and TRBJ2-3; D uncertain. The length of the CDR3 is 13 residues. The germline gives CDR1 LNHDA, CDR2 SQIVND (reference sequence). V lost 4 bases and J 0 bases, leaving 5 bases between the germline ends.

In the case of this clone: The junction departs from germline at one end; a sequencing error may be responsible. The rearrangement links TRBV7-9 to TRBJ2-1; TRBD2 aligns across 10 bases. The CDR3 consists of 16 residues. The germline CDR1 and CDR2 sequences are SEHNR and FQNEAQ (reference sequence). The CDR3 coding sequence is TGTGCCAGCAGCTTGGCCTCCGGGACTAGCGCGACGAGGCCCCTCTTC. Translated: CASSLASGTSATRPLF.

V is TRBV5-1 and J is TRBJ2-7; D possibly matches TRBD1 or TRBD2 (7 bases each). This CDR3 is built from 15 residues. From germline, CDR1 is SGHRS and CDR2 YFSETQ. V was clipped by 3 bases and J by 0 bases, with 13 bases between them. The CDR3 bases are TGCGCCAGCAGCTGGGGGGGACAGTACTCCTACGAGCAGTACTTC. Translated: CASSWGGQYSYEQYF. The whole variable domain, filled in from reference TRBV5-1 and TRBJ2-7, reads KAGVTQTPRYLIKTRGQQVTLSCSPISGHRSVSWYQQTPGQGLQFLFEYFSETQRNKGNFPGRFSGRQFSNSRSEMNVSTLELGDSALYLCASSWGGQYSYEQYFGPGTRLTVT.

The chain employs TRBV18 and TRBJ1-1, with unresolved D. Per the germline V gene, CDR1 is KGHSH and CDR2 is LQKENI. The CDR3 consists of 14 residues. Trimming removed 4 bases at V and 1 base at J, with 10 bases between. The CDR3 spells CASSLDGRNTEAFF. In nucleotides, the CDR3 is TGTGCCAGCTCACTGGACGGCAGGAACACTGAAGCTTTCTTT.

This chain joins TRBV30 and TRBJ2-1; 9 bases map to TRBD2. V lost 5 bases and J lost 8; bases outside the gene matches: 28. Germline V gives CDR1 GTSNPN, CDR2 SVGIG (reference sequence). This CDR3 spans 20 amino acids. For the CDR3, the DNA is TGTGCCTGGTCCCCCGCTACGGGCCATAAGTGGCGGGGGGGCCTTGATGAGCAGTTCTTC. Amino acids: CAWSPATGHKWRGGLDEQFF.

This chain connects TRBV6-1 to TRBJ2-1, with a possible D match to TRBD2 (5 bases). The V gene's germline CDR1 is MNHNS and CDR2 SASEGT. The V gene lost 8 bases and the J gene lost 8 bases, with 16 bases spanning the gap. The CDR3 runs to 13 residues. The CDR3, as DNA: TGTGCCAGCGACCTTCTCGCGGGTTATGAGCAGTTCTTC. This gives the protein CASDLLAGYEQFF.

The V and J genes are TRBV28 and TRBJ1-4; perhaps TRBD1 as D (5 bases). The CDR3 spans 16 residues. Germline V CDR1 and CDR2: MDHEN, SYDVKM. V was clipped by 3 bases and J by 0 bases, with 11 bases between them. CDR3 in amino acids: CASSFWTSATNEKLFF. CDR3 sequence (DNA): TGTGCCAGCAGTTTCTGGACATCTGCAACTAATGAAAAACTGTTTTTT.

The chain combines TRBV7-9 with TRBJ2-3; D is uncertain. CDR3 length: 12 amino acids. V was shortened by 5 bases and J by 2 bases, with 5 bases between the two germline ends. CDR1 and CDR2 (germline): SEHNR, FQNEAQ (reference sequence). The CDR3: CASSPDTDTQYF. Written as DNA, the CDR3 is TGTGCCAGCAGCCCAGACACAGATACGCAGTATTTT.

Here the CDR3 reads CASSRSGTSTDTQYF. The DNA for the CDR3 is TGTGCCAGCTCCCGGAGCGGGACTAGCACAGATACGCAGTATTTT. The J gene is TRBJ2-3, the V gene TRBV18; 7 nucleotides match TRBD2. V lost 6 bases and J lost 0; bases outside the gene matches: 6. Germline CDR1 is KGHSH and CDR2 is LQKENI. CDR3 length: 15 residues.

V and J are TRBV7-2 and TRBJ2-4; tentatively, D is TRBD1 (6 bases). The germline V gene encodes CDR1 SGHTA and CDR2 FQGNSA. This CDR3 spans 16 amino acids. V lost 5 bases and J 4 bases, leaving 18 bases between the germline ends. CDR3 in DNA: TGTGCCAGCAGCCGAACCATCGGGACACTAAAAAACATTCAGTACTTC. This codes for CASSRTIGTLKNIQYF.